This is a list of T cell receptor beta chains from one sample in a study of blood T cell repertoires in COVID-19. Clones were sequenced by immunoSEQ multiplex PCR, and TCRdb holds only the in-frame ones, with some missing. The sample shows 250,000 to 350,000 clones, roughly 87% of them seen only once. What was sequenced was peripheral blood. The receptor set was obtained from a man aged 18 to 30 with active or convalescent COVID-19. The CDR3 runs from the conserved cysteine through the conserved F or W. D genes are given only for firm matches.

TRBV28	TRBJ2-1	TRBD2	CASSLSGLAGGVDEQFF
TRBV10-3	TRBJ2-5	NA	CAISESRGAAQVQETQYF
TRBV5-1	TRBJ2-2	NA	CASQGFTNTGELFF
TRBV19	TRBJ2-7	TRBD2	CASREAGTSGRKQYF
TRBV4-1	TRBJ2-7	TRBD2	CASSQGTSAIYEQYF
TRBV3-1/TRBV3-2	TRBJ2-7	TRBD2	CASRGSGTYEQYF
TRBV5-5	TRBJ2-3	TRBD1	CASSSRGSAASGTQYF
TRBV29-1	TRBJ2-7	TRBD1	CSVEDRQGISYEQYF
TRBV7-2	TRBJ1-5	TRBD1	CASSLALAGQGSAWSNQPQHF
TRBV19	TRBJ1-2	NA	CASRWKGGYTF
TRBV15	TRBJ2-6	TRBD1	CATSRGTQGTVRSGANVLTF
TRBV28	TRBJ1-6	TRBD1	CASSTRQGAWNSPLHF
TRBV5-1	TRBJ1-1	NA	CASSLAGQEVGTEAFF
TRBV5-1	TRBJ2-2	TRBD1	CASSTRPSGQGRAWFPGELFF
TRBV15	TRBJ1-4	NA	CATSRVRATNEKLFF
TRBV5-1	TRBJ1-5	NA	CASSLDYRVTQHF
TRBV12-3/TRBV12-4	TRBJ2-1	TRBD2	CASTDGTRNEQFF
TRBV1	TRBJ1-1	NA	CTSSQKGPRDNTEAFF
TRBV12-3/TRBV12-4	TRBJ1-1	TRBD1	CASTLTGVTEAFF
TRBV28	TRBJ2-6	TRBD1	CASITGTGPYSGANVLTF
TRBV18	TRBJ2-3	NA	CASSRIRGTQYF
TRBV18	TRBJ2-2	NA	CASSPSTGTTNTGELFF
TRBV13	TRBJ2-7	NA	CASSLGSYSYEQYF
TRBV21-1	TRBJ1-5	NA	CASSTEAPKTGQNQPQHF
TRBV2	TRBJ1-2	TRBD1	CASSEAPGQVYGYTF
TRBV5-1	TRBJ2-1	TRBD1	CASSLDRGNEQFF
TRBV5-1	TRBJ1-2	TRBD1	CASSLAGTAFGYTF
TRBV27	TRBJ2-7	TRBD2	CASSPGSGRGYEQYF
TRBV6-6	TRBJ1-2	NA	CASSYSSGYTF
TRBV9	TRBJ2-1	TRBD2	CASSLAGVSDEQFF
TRBV5-1	TRBJ2-4	NA	CASSLGTTAIQYF
TRBV14	TRBJ1-1	NA	CASSHRTSRAFF
TRBV5-4	TRBJ2-3	TRBD2	CASSSGLAGVTDTQYF
TRBV7-9	TRBJ1-3	NA	CASRGGGNTIYF
TRBV27	TRBJ2-7	TRBD2	CASRPKLAGVYEQYF
TRBV9	TRBJ2-7	NA	CASRASEQYF
TRBV28	TRBJ2-3	TRBD1	CASNEDRVSTDTQYF
TRBV3-1/TRBV3-2	TRBJ2-5	NA	CASSQRGTQETQYF
TRBV6-4	TRBJ1-6	TRBD1	CASTTTLGQDNSPLHF
TRBV28	TRBJ2-7	NA	CASSQGIGPYEQYF
TRBV4-1	TRBJ1-2	TRBD1	CASSPSGGDVYGYTF
TRBV27	TRBJ2-5	TRBD1	CASSVRDSQETQYF
TRBV6-5	TRBJ1-1	NA	CASSYGGEGTEAFF
TRBV28	TRBJ1-1	NA	CASSLGSGYRTEAFF
TRBV9	TRBJ2-1	TRBD2	CASGNSGGEFF
TRBV27	TRBJ1-2	TRBD1	CASSSIRDRGGYGYTF
TRBV6-5	TRBJ2-7	TRBD1	CASRPGTGKEQYF
TRBV10-1	TRBJ2-7	NA	CATLLVSISYEQYF
TRBV6-1	TRBJ2-7	TRBD2	CASSDGTSGSSYEQYF
TRBV7-9	TRBJ2-7	TRBD1	CASSPPITGGHYEQYF
TRBV5-1	TRBJ2-5	NA	CASSWRAGPGETQYF
TRBV5-1	TRBJ1-3	TRBD1	CASSWDGTGTSTGNTIYF
TRBV6-5	TRBJ1-1	TRBD1	CASLGTGVGSTEAFF
TRBV4-3	TRBJ2-5	NA	CASSHGGGQETQYF
TRBV3-1/TRBV3-2	TRBJ2-5	NA	CASSQAVSETQYF